This paragraph reports one T cell receptor (beta chain). The antigen remains unidentified. The data derive from a study of T cell repertoires in cytomegalovirus infection. Study at large: CMV infection plus the matching HLA type was flagged by public TCR beta signatures.

Germline CDR1 reads LNHDA; CDR2 reads SQIVND (reference sequence). V lost 6 bases and J 5 bases, leaving 8 bases between the germline ends. This CDR3 is 12 amino acids long. TCRdb redid the calling of the reads with MiXCR, one entry per CDR3 protein. The repertoire consists of some 560,000 distinct CDR3 sequences, with roughly 42% occurring once and the leading ten covering about half. This clonotype was sampled from a human donor in good health (CMV status not recorded). Some clones in this sample may be carry-over from other donors' samples. This material consisted of cultured PBMCs, taken from culture after CMV antigen stimulation. This chain links TRBV19 with TRBJ1-5; TRBD1 might be the D (6 bases). The CDR3 region is CASRDSDQPQHF. In nucleotides, the CDR3 is TGTGCCAGTAGGGACAGCGATCAGCCCCAGCATTTT.